This T cell receptor beta chain was obtained from a study of blood T cell repertoires in COVID-19 (dated by TCRdb to 2018 to 2021). For the wider study: Samples from collaborators originated in the United States, Italy and Spain and spanned both the acute and convalescent phases of COVID-19. The material from the prospective study consisted of cDNA or gDNA derived from T cells, B-cell-depleted T cells, or PBMCs. The dataset comprised deeply sampled blood TCRbeta repertoires from subjects exposed to, actively infected with, or recovered from COVID-19. The repertoires were made available in a free public database intended to serve as a resource for research on the immune response to SARS-CoV-2. The samples were drawn from two sources: the first 160 participants of the ongoing ImmuneRACE study, and fewer than 1,500 subjects contributed by 6 global collaborators. Sample metadata almost always included a de-identified subject ID, COVID-19 status, age in years and sex. HLA class I and class II types, where available, came from metadata supplied by the sample provider rather than from assay-based typing. General conclusions and limits of the study: How much clinical and demographic metadata was included differed by source and by participant, and the metadata was provided uncurated.

Its CDR3 holds 16 amino acids, cysteine through phenylalanine. CDR3 DNA is the only sequence kept; it has 48 bases, read in frame from the first base. Here V drops 3 bases and J drops 5 bases, and the junction holds 10 bases not matched to any gene. The germline V gene (reference sequence) yields LGHDT for CDR1 and YNNKEL for CDR2. TCRbeta CDR3 regions were amplified from genomic DNA by means of the immunoSEQ Assay, a bias-controlled multiplex PCR. For the original study's pipeline: Nucleated cell counts per sample were estimated from amplification of reference gene primers within the assay. To quantify the absolute abundance of each unique TCRbeta CDR3 rearrangement, sequence reads were collapsed and filtered. For each sample, productive Simpson clonality was calculated by taking the square root of Simpson's diversity index across productive rearrangements. The table was pulled from immuneACCESS by TCRdb, which kept in-frame rearrangements only. Such tables lose some clones; where checked, under half of the loss comes from unresolved V genes, and the rest has no known cause. The D gene and trimming were derived from the DNA, and the V and J assignments and clone size from that table. Here the sample has about 220,000 clones; around 85% occur a single time. 2.5% to 3.5% of the sample goes to the ten largest clones.

Regarding this clone: The antigen it recognizes is unknown. Base-call qualities are not available, and no considerably larger clone is one nucleotide away.

A second Seattle source provided samples from volunteer blood donors who had recovered from COVID-19. Whole blood was collected in K2EDTA tubes by collaborating institutions according to the institutions' own protocols. For TCRbeta analysis, collaborator samples were shipped as frozen whole blood, as isolated PBMCs, or as DNA extracted from either sample type. This receptor chain uses TRBV3-1 (or the pseudogene TRBV3-2) and TRBJ1-1; 9 bases in the junction line up with TRBD1. The sequence derives from a woman in her twenties or thirties who had recovered from COVID-19. Sequencing used peripheral blood. The CDR3 amino acid sequence is: CASSQDRGSLGTEAFF. In nucleotide form, the sequence is TGTGCCAGCAGCCAGGACAGGGGTAGTTTAGGGACTGAAGCTTTCTTT.